The rows below give T cell receptor beta chains drawn from one sample of a study of blood T cell repertoires in COVID-19. Produced via immunoSEQ multiplex PCR; TCRdb's table is partial and in-frame only. Found here are 300,000 to 450,000 clones, roughly nine tenths of them singletons; the top ten hold approximately 3%. Sequencing input: peripheral blood. These receptors came from a woman in her twenties or thirties with COVID-19, enrolled during active disease. The CDR3 runs from the conserved cysteine through the conserved F or W. D genes are given only for firm matches. Size is stated for part of the rows, as once, few or many counts, or as a class when the clone is expanded.

size	V	J	D	DNA	CDR3
NA	TRBV27	TRBJ2-7	NA	TGTGCCAGCAGCCCCGGAGGCGGAGTTTACGAGCAGTACTTC	CASSPGGGVYEQYF
NA	TRBV5-1	TRBJ1-2	TRBD1	TGCGCCAGCAGCTTTGCAGGGGGCTATGGCTACACCTTC	CASSFAGGYGYTF
once	TRBV5-4	TRBJ2-7	NA	TGTGCCAGCAGCCCTGGACAGTACGAGCAGTACTTC	CASSPGQYEQYF
NA	TRBV6-2/TRBV6-3	TRBJ2-2	TRBD2	TGTGCCAGCAGTTCCATCCGACTAGCGGGGGGGCCGAACACCGGGGAGCTGTTTTTT	CASSSIRLAGGPNTGELFF
once	TRBV27	TRBJ1-1	NA	TGTGCCAGCAGTTCTTTCACTGAAGCTTTCTTT	CASSSFTEAFF
once	TRBV7-2	TRBJ1-2	TRBD1	TGTGCCAGCAGCTTAGACCAGGGGGCCTATGGCTACACCTTC	CASSLDQGAYGYTF
NA	TRBV6-5	TRBJ2-1	TRBD2	TGTGCCAGCAGCCTCCGAGCGGGAGGCTTAAATGAGCAGTTCTTC	CASSLRAGGLNEQFF
NA	TRBV19	TRBJ1-2	TRBD1	TGTGCCAGTAGTACCGCAGGGACAGGAAAATATGGCTACACCTTC	CASSTAGTGKYGYTF
NA	TRBV24-1	TRBJ2-3	NA	TGTGCCACCGGGGCAACGGGAGTTGCAGATACGCAGTATTTT	CATGATGVADTQYF
NA	TRBV7-8	TRBJ1-1	TRBD1	TGTGCCAGCAGCTTAGGGACAGGGCTCTGGTTGAACACTGAAGCTTTCTTT	CASSLGTGLWLNTEAFF
NA	TRBV10-1	TRBJ2-7	NA	TGCGCCACCTCCGGAGGGCGACCCCCGTTCTCCTACGAGCAGTACTTC	CATSGGRPPFSYEQYF
NA	TRBV7-8	TRBJ1-1	TRBD1	TGTGCCAGCAGCGCGGGACAGGGGTTGAACACTGAAGCTTTCTTT	CASSAGQGLNTEAFF
NA	TRBV6-2/TRBV6-3	TRBJ1-1	NA	TGTGCCAGCAGTTACTCGAGCAGGGCCGCTTTCTTT	CASSYSSRAAFF
NA	TRBV7-2	TRBJ2-2	TRBD1	TGTGCCAGCAGCTTCTTGGACAGGGCGAACGGGGAGCTGTTTTTT	CASSFLDRANGELFF
NA	TRBV18	TRBJ2-1	TRBD2	TGTGCCAGCTCACGCGGGGGACTAGCGGCAGGAGATTCCTACAATGAGCAGTTCTTC	CASSRGGLAAGDSYNEQFF
NA	TRBV11-1	TRBJ2-5	NA	TGTGCCAGCAGTTCCGGGATAAAAGAGACCCAGTACTTC	CASSSGIKETQYF
NA	TRBV5-8	TRBJ2-1	NA	TGTGCCAGCAGCCCCGAAGGACGGACTGGTTACAATGAGCAGTTCTTC	CASSPEGRTGYNEQFF
NA	TRBV7-9	TRBJ2-1	TRBD2	TGTGCCAGCAGCCAAACTAGCGGAGTAGTGCAGTTCTTC	CASSQTSGVVQFF
NA	TRBV15	TRBJ2-7	NA	TGTGCCACCAGCAGAGATCTACAGGGCGAATCCTACGAGCAGTACTTC	CATSRDLQGESYEQYF
once	TRBV12-5	TRBJ1-1	TRBD1	TGTGCTAGTGGTTTGGTACTAGACAGGGGCTTCACTGAAGCTTTCTTT	CASGLVLDRGFTEAFF
NA	TRBV7-9	TRBJ1-1	NA	TGTGCCAGCAGCTTAGGGTCCACAGGATCCCCTGAAGCTTTCTTT	CASSLGSTGSPEAFF
once	TRBV7-2	TRBJ2-5	NA	TGTGCCAGCAGTTTAGCGGCCCAAGAGACCCAGTACTTC	CASSLAAQETQYF
NA	TRBV18	TRBJ1-2	NA	TGTGCCAGCTCACCACTACAGGCGGGAGATGGCTACACCTTC	CASSPLQAGDGYTF
NA	TRBV6-6	TRBJ1-2	TRBD1	TGTGCCAGCAGGTCCGGGACAGCATTCTATGGCTACACCTTC	CASRSGTAFYGYTF
NA	TRBV4-1	TRBJ2-1	TRBD2	TGCGCCAGCAGCCAGGGACTAGCGGCACGCTCCTACAATGAGCAGTTCTTC	CASSQGLAARSYNEQFF
NA	TRBV6-2/TRBV6-3	TRBJ2-5	TRBD2	TGTGCCAGCAGTTCGGGACTAGCGGGGGGGCTCCAAGAGACCCAGTACTTC	CASSSGLAGGLQETQYF
NA	TRBV7-2	TRBJ2-3	TRBD2	TGTGCCAGCAGCTTAGTGTTGGCGGCTAGCGGAACAGATACGCAGTATTTT	CASSLVLAASGTDTQYF
NA	TRBV5-5	TRBJ2-1	TRBD2	TGTGCCAGCAGCACGGGGACTAGAGACATCGATGAGCAGTTCTTC	CASSTGTRDIDEQFF
NA	TRBV27	TRBJ2-1	TRBD2	TGTGCCAGCACCAAAAGGGGTAGCGGGACTTCCTACAATGAGCAGTTCTTC	CASTKRGSGTSYNEQFF
NA	TRBV14	TRBJ2-3	TRBD2	TGTGCCAGCAGCCAAGGAACTAGCGGTGATACGCAGTATTTT	CASSQGTSGDTQYF
once	TRBV6-5	TRBJ1-4	NA	TGTGCCAGCAGTTACTCGAGTCATAATGAAAAACTGTTTTTT	CASSYSSHNEKLFF
NA	TRBV28	TRBJ1-5	NA	TGTGCCAGCAGTTCCCGCGGCGGGGGAGAAGCCCAGCATTTT	CASSSRGGGEAQHF
NA	TRBV12-3/TRBV12-4	TRBJ2-2	NA	TGTGCCAGCAGCTACCTCACCGGGGAGCTGTTTTTT	CASSYLTGELFF
NA	TRBV29-1	TRBJ2-3	TRBD2	TGCAGCGTTCGACTAGCGGGAGGTGCAGATACGCAGTATTTT	CSVRLAGGADTQYF
NA	TRBV11-1	TRBJ2-3	TRBD2	TGTGCCAGCAGCCAAGGGACTAGCGGCACAGATACGCAGTATTTT	CASSQGTSGTDTQYF
NA	TRBV13	TRBJ2-4	TRBD2	TGTGCCAGCAGCTCGTGGACGGCTGCTTTACTAGCGGGAGACCTAGCCAAAAACATTCAGTACTTC	CASSSWTAALLAGDLAKNIQYF
NA	TRBV29-1	TRBJ2-3	NA	TGCAGCGTTGAAAAAAGGCCGGGACTCATCACAACAGATACGCAGTATTTT	CSVEKRPGLITTDTQYF
NA	TRBV18	TRBJ1-2	NA	TGTGCCAGCTCAACCACAGGGCCCGGCTACACCTTC	CASSTTGPGYTF